The T cell receptor beta chain under discussion was sequenced for a study of PD-1 blockade in classical Hodgkin lymphoma (dated by TCRdb to about 2020). Turning to the overall study: Nivolumab dosing was 3 mg/kg intravenously every 2 weeks, continuing until either disease progression or unacceptable toxicity. To define a peripheral blood immune signature of response to PD-1 blockade in classical Hodgkin lymphoma, the study combined TCR beta sequencing with CyTOF.

Genomic DNA was isolated using the Qiagen DNeasy kit from unsorted PBMCs as well as from negatively selected CD4+ and CD8+ fractions. TCR beta CDR3 regions were amplified by immunoSEQ multiplex PCR using primers annealing to V and J segments. A synthetic immune receptor repertoire was used to minimize amplification bias, and remaining bias was computationally removed after sequencing. Processing in the source paper ran as follows. Repertoire diversity was quantified as the Shannon entropy index using custom Python scripts. Unsorted, CD4+ and CD8+ repertoires were examined separately, except in combined analyses, for which CD4+ and CD8+ sequences were merged in silico. A clone was considered expanded if an increase in frequency of at least 2-fold after treatment relative to C1D1 was found, and a pseudocount of 0.5 was applied to clones undetected at baseline. Clones with 0 or 1 copy at C1D1 were classified as singleton clones, and clones with 2 or more copies were classified as non-singleton clones. Clones expanded in unsorted samples were assigned a CD4+, CD8+ or unknown annotation through matching of protein sequences in sorted samples from the same patient. Wilcoxon tests on paired samples were used to test changes in diversity from C1D1 to C4D1. TCRdb's version of the immuneACCESS table is confined to in-frame rearrangements and falls short of the full clone set. An unresolved V gene accounts for under half of the shortfall where checked; the remainder is of unknown origin. V and J calls and clone size are as listed in that table; D and trimming were resolved from the DNA. Within this sample are more than 70,000 clones, with nearly 95% of them counted one time only. Jointly, the top ten make up less than 3% of the sample.

V ends up 6 bases short and J 0 bases short, with an unmatched junction base count of 9. CDR1 and CDR2 are drawn from the germline V gene: MRHNA, SNTAGT. The CDR3 runs 18 residues from the cysteine to the phenylalanine. The CDR3 DNA has 54 bases and is translated from base 1. This clone is a singleton in its sample. The antigen this receptor binds is unknown. Nothing much larger sits one base from this clone, and base qualities are not available. Sample time point, as interpreted from the label and publication: cycle 2 day 1 (C2D1) of nivolumab. Every trial patient had relapsed after autologous stem cell transplantation, and cohorts A, B and C differed in prior brentuximab vedotin exposure. The trial cohort was composed of around 60 patients with relapsed/refractory classical Hodgkin lymphoma, for whom complete response, partial response or progressive disease was recorded as best overall response. Single-agent nivolumab was administered to trial patients in the multi-cohort phase II CheckMate 205 trial. An independent review committee assessed best overall response using the 2007 International Working Group response criteria. PBMCs from the trial were collected at three points: immediately before nivolumab initiation (C1D1), and during therapy at cycle 2 day 1 and cycle 4 day 1. Peripheral blood was collected in 8 mL Vacutainer Cell Preparation Tubes, from which PBMCs were isolated by centrifugation and then cryopreserved.

Results the study describes overall, beyond this receptor: Diversity was lower in patients who began nivolumab less than 1 year after ASCT, so these patients were left out of later analyses to avoid confounding by immune reconstitution. Baseline TCR diversity was reported as lower in newly diagnosed patients than in healthy donors, and lower still in relapsed/refractory patients. Trial patients achieving complete response had baseline diversity similar to newly diagnosed patients, whereas partial responders and progressors had significantly lower diversity. By C4D1, a significant rise was seen in CD4+ TCR diversity but not in CD8+ TCR diversity (p=0.0027 vs p=0.16), and the rise was most apparent among complete responders (p=0.02). The study covered only a single clinical trial cohort, and the causes of the repertoire differences, possibly disease activity or prior therapy, were still not defined.

This sequence was found in a human donor with classical Hodgkin lymphoma. The chain employs TRBV6-4 and TRBJ2-7, and 15 junctional nucleotides match TRBD2. The sequences come from peripheral blood mononuclear cells (PBMCs), collected before the second cycle of nivolumab. The CDR3 amino acid sequence is: CASSNGLAGGDGSYEQYF. Read as DNA, the sequence is TGTGCCAGCAGCAACGGACTAGCGGGAGGGGATGGCTCCTACGAGCAGTACTTC.